The rows below give T cell receptor beta chains drawn from one sample of a study of blood T cell repertoires in COVID-19. Libraries were prepared by immunoSEQ multiplex PCR; TCRdb keeps only in-frame clonotypes and omits some of them. The sample records 130,000 to 150,000 clones, about 84% being singletons. The material sequenced was peripheral blood. Receptors originate from a man in his sixties with active or convalescent COVID-19. Each CDR3 is given with its conserved first and last residue. Each record gives: CDR3 length, D gene, J gene, V gene, clone size, CDR3 DNA, CDR3 protein. The D gene is left open where the match is weak. Size is omitted from some rows. Given values are once, few, many or a class for expanded clones.

16,TRBD1,TRBJ1-2,TRBV9,.,TGTGCCAGCAGCGGGACAGGGGCTACCGTAGGGTATGGCTACACCTTC,CASSGTGATVGYGYTF
14,TRBD1,TRBJ2-7,TRBV15,.,TGTGCCACCAGCATAGCACGACAGGGTCAAGAGCAGTACTTC,CATSIARQGQEQYF
14,.,TRBJ2-5,TRBV7-2,.,TGTGCCAGCAGCTTCTCGCCGGGAGTGGAGACCCAGTACTTC,CASSFSPGVETQYF
20,TRBD2,TRBJ2-3,TRBV18,.,TGTGCCAGCTCACGAACGAGCCCCCTAGCGGGCCGGCGGTGGACAGATACGCAGTATTTT,CASSRTSPLAGRRWTDTQYF
14,TRBD1,TRBJ2-7,TRBV20-1,.,TGCAGTGCTAGTTGGGGGACAGCTACCTACGAGCAGTACTTC,CSASWGTATYEQYF
14,TRBD1,TRBJ2-5,TRBV7-2,.,TGTGCCAGCAGCGCCCAGGGGGTTGGAGAGACCCAGTACTTC,CASSAQGVGETQYF
14,.,TRBJ2-1,TRBV7-9,once,TGTGCCAGCAGCTCCCTGAGTCGCTACAATGAGCAGTTCTTC,CASSSLSRYNEQFF
17,TRBD1,TRBJ1-1,TRBV19,.,TGTGCCAGTAGTTTCCTTCCGGGGTACCGGGACAGTCCCGAAGCTTTCTTT,CASSFLPGYRDSPEAFF
14,.,TRBJ1-1,TRBV5-5,.,TGTGCCAGCAGCTTGGCCCCACAGGGCACTGAAGCTTTCTTT,CASSLAPQGTEAFF
15,.,TRBJ1-1,TRBV2,.,TGTGCCAGCAGCCCACCGGGACACCAGAACACTGAAGCTTTCTTT,CASSPPGHQNTEAFF
16,.,TRBJ1-4,TRBV7-9,.,TGTGCCAGCAGCGCCCGGACGGACACAACTAATGAAAAACTGTTTTTT,CASSARTDTTNEKLFF
15,.,TRBJ2-1,TRBV27,.,TGTGCCAGCAGTGGCGGGCTAGCGTTTCTCAATGAGCAGTTCTTC,CASSGGLAFLNEQFF
15,TRBD1,TRBJ2-2,TRBV14,.,TGTGCCAGCAGCCACGCAGGGGGCTTCTCCGGGGAGCTGTTTTTT,CASSHAGGFSGELFF
14,.,TRBJ1-5,TRBV28,.,TGTGCCAGCACAAGGGGTTGGGGCAATCAGCCCCAGCATTTT,CASTRGWGNQPQHF
14,TRBD1,TRBJ1-2,TRBV6-2/TRBV6-3,once,TGTGCCAGCAGTTCCAGGGGGGCCCCCTATGGCTACACCTTC,CASSSRGAPYGYTF
15,.,TRBJ1-6,TRBV7-9,few,TGTGCCAGCAGCTTGGACAGCGGCCGTAATTCACCCCTCCACTTT,CASSLDSGRNSPLHF
13,.,TRBJ2-3,TRBV7-2,.,TGTGCCAGCAGCTCCGGGTCCCCAGATACGCAGTATTTT,CASSSGSPDTQYF
15,TRBD1,TRBJ1-2,TRBV7-2,.,TGTGCCAGCAGCTTAGTAATCGACAGGGGGCGAGGCTACACCTTC,CASSLVIDRGRGYTF
14,TRBD2,TRBJ2-7,TRBV27,.,TGTGCCAGCAGTTTCGGGCTAGCGGACTACGAGCAGTACTTC,CASSFGLADYEQYF
17,TRBD2,TRBJ2-1,TRBV19,once,TGTGCCAGTAGTATGATCGGGACTAGAGTTTCCTACAATGAGCAGTTCTTC,CASSMIGTRVSYNEQFF
16,.,TRBJ2-2,TRBV19,.,TGTGCCAGTAGTACGCAGACAGCCTCGAACACCGGGGAGCTGTTTTTT,CASSTQTASNTGELFF
14,.,TRBJ2-7,TRBV7-9,few,TGTGCCAGCAGCTCTAGGAATAGCGGCGGAGAGCAGTACTTC,CASSSRNSGGEQYF
13,.,TRBJ1-3,TRBV7-6,.,TGTGCCAGCAGAGGGACTGTTGGAAACACCATATATTTT,CASRGTVGNTIYF
13,TRBD1,TRBJ1-1,TRBV6-5,.,TGTGCCGTTCGACAGGGGAAGAACACTGAAGCTTTCTTT,CAVRQGKNTEAFF
11,.,TRBJ1-2,TRBV11-1,once,TGTGCCAGCAGCCCTGGCAGGGCGACTCACTTC,CASSPGRATHF
16,.,TRBJ1-2,TRBV28,once,TGTGCCAGCAGACCTTGGGACATTAAAAGGAACTATGGCTACACCTTC,CASRPWDIKRNYGYTF
16,TRBD2,TRBJ2-3,TRBV5-4,.,TGTGCCAGCAGCTTGAGTGCTAGCGGGAGCGCAGATACGCAGTATTTT,CASSLSASGSADTQYF
14,TRBD1,TRBJ2-7,TRBV5-5,.,TGTGCCAGCAGCTTGGGACAGGGTGTTCACGAGCAGTACTTC,CASSLGQGVHEQYF
13,.,TRBJ2-7,TRBV5-5,few,TGTGCCAGCAGCCCGGCAGGGCTCGACGAGCAGTACTTC,CASSPAGLDEQYF
15,.,TRBJ1-2,TRBV19,.,TGTGCCAGTAGTATAAGCAGGGGATATTTCGAAGGCTACACCTTC,CASSISRGYFEGYTF
16,TRBD1,TRBJ1-5,TRBV19,.,TGTGCCAGTAGTAGGACAGGGATAGGGGGCAATCAGCCCCAGCATTTT,CASSRTGIGGNQPQHF
12,.,TRBJ1-2,TRBV28,.,TGTGCCAGCGGGGGGACCAACTATGGCTACACCTTC,CASGGTNYGYTF
13,TRBD2,TRBJ2-7,TRBV5-4,few,TGTGCCAGCAGCTCCGGGACTAGCGAAGAGCAGTACTTC,CASSSGTSEEQYF
14,.,TRBJ2-1,TRBV5-1,.,TGCGCCAGCAGCTTTACAGGGTTTGGAGATGAGCAGTTCTTC,CASSFTGFGDEQFF
15,TRBD2,TRBJ2-7,TRBV25-1,.,TGTGCCAGCAGTGAGGATTATAGCGGGAGATACGAGCAGTACTTC,CASSEDYSGRYEQYF
15,.,TRBJ1-1,TRBV3-1/TRBV3-2,.,TGTGCCAGCAGCCGGCGAGGGGGTTCACTCACTGAAGCTTTCTTT,CASSRRGGSLTEAFF
13,TRBD1,TRBJ1-1,TRBV12-3/TRBV12-4,.,TGTGCCAGCAGTTTACAGGGGGCGATTGAAGCTTTCTTT,CASSLQGAIEAFF
18,TRBD2,TRBJ2-1,TRBV3-1/TRBV3-2,.,TGTGCCAGCAGCCAAGATGATACGAAGCGGGATCAGGGAAATGAGCAGTTCTTC,CASSQDDTKRDQGNEQFF
15,TRBD2,TRBJ2-1,TRBV6-4,many,TGTGCCAGCAGGGAGACTAGCGGGTTGATAAATGAGCAGTTCTTC,CASRETSGLINEQFF
15,.,TRBJ1-2,TRBV3-1/TRBV3-2,.,TGTGCCAGCAGCCAAGATCGGAGGGTAAAGTATGGCTACACCTTC,CASSQDRRVKYGYTF
15,TRBD2,TRBJ2-7,TRBV3-1/TRBV3-2,.,TGTGCCAGCAGCCAGCCGGGACTAGGTGTGCACGAGCAGTACTTC,CASSQPGLGVHEQYF
13,.,TRBJ2-3,TRBV29-1,.,TGCAGCGTTGATTCTGGGGCGCTTCAAACGCAGTATTTT,CSVDSGALQTQYF
15,TRBD1,TRBJ1-4,TRBV28,.,TGTGCCAGCAGTTTCACACAGGGGAGAAATGAAAAACTGTTTTTT,CASSFTQGRNEKLFF
14,TRBD1,TRBJ2-3,TRBV9,.,TGTGCCAGCAGCTTCGGACAGGGCACAGATACGCAGTATTTT,CASSFGQGTDTQYF
12,.,TRBJ2-7,TRBV28,.,TGTGCCAGCAGTTTCACGCGGTACGAGCAGTACTTC,CASSFTRYEQYF
13,.,TRBJ1-1,TRBV20-1,few,TGCAGTGCTAGTTTCAGGGGAGACACTGAAGCTTTCTTT,CSASFRGDTEAFF
14,.,TRBJ2-7,TRBV11-2,.,TGTGCCAGCAGCTTACGTAGTAGCGTCTACGAGCAGTACTTC,CASSLRSSVYEQYF
18,TRBD2,TRBJ2-2,TRBV5-4,.,TGTGCCAGCAGCCCGGGGCGCCTAGCGGGGTCGAACACCGGGGAGCTGTTTTTT,CASSPGRLAGSNTGELFF
13,TRBD1,TRBJ1-2,TRBV5-6,once,TGTGCCAGCATTCCAACAGGGGGCTATGGCTACACCTTC,CASIPTGGYGYTF
15,.,TRBJ1-5,TRBV19,.,TGTGCCAGTAGTAAACAGGAGAGGAGCAATCAGCCCCAGCATTTT,CASSKQERSNQPQHF
16,TRBD2,TRBJ2-3,TRBV7-2,once,TGTGCCAGCAGCTTACAGATCCGGGACTATACAGATACGCAGTATTTT,CASSLQIRDYTDTQYF
14,.,TRBJ2-7,TRBV15,.,TGTGCCACCAGCACGGGACTGTCAGGGTACGAGCAGTACTTC,CATSTGLSGYEQYF
17,TRBD1,TRBJ2-2,TRBV4-1,.,TGCGCCAGCAGCCAAGATAGGTACACAGGGGACACCGGGGAGCTGTTTTTT,CASSQDRYTGDTGELFF
13,.,TRBJ1-5,TRBV19,.,TGTGCCAGTAGCGGCGGCCCCTATCAGCCCCAGCATTTT,CASSGGPYQPQHF